The following is a T cell receptor beta chain sequence with its context. Its cognate antigen is unknown. The sample comes from a study of vaccination and CD4 T cells after COVID-19. Study in general: Six males and four females, two of them Hispanic, were enrolled as convalescents. Post-COVID samples had a sampling time that fell a median around 100 days after diagnosis (range 35 to 161).

TCRdb re-called the PCR reads with MiXCR, one entry per CDR3 protein. This sample yields about 24,000 distinct CDR3 sequences, of which approximately 51% are seen a single time; roughly 1% belongs to the top ten. The CDR3 contains 14 residues. Per germline, CDR1 DFQATT and CDR2 SNEGSKA (reference sequence). Losses at the gene ends were 1 base for V and 7 bases for J; bases not matched to a gene: 5. Points from the study as a whole: The median number of SARS-CoV-2-reactive clonotypes increased from roughly 19 to 38, a change that did not reach significance. Spike mono-reactive status applied to 304 of 307 vaccine-specific clones in convalescent patients.

This material consisted of CD4+ T cells from blood, taken before SARS-CoV-2 vaccination. This clonotype originated in a human donor who had recovered from COVID-19. The chain is built from TRBV20-1 and TRBJ2-1, with 9 nucleotides matching TRBD2. The CDR3 DNA reads as TGCAGTGCTAGAGTTTCTAGCGGGATTAATGAGCAGTTCTTC. As protein: CSARVSSGINEQFF.